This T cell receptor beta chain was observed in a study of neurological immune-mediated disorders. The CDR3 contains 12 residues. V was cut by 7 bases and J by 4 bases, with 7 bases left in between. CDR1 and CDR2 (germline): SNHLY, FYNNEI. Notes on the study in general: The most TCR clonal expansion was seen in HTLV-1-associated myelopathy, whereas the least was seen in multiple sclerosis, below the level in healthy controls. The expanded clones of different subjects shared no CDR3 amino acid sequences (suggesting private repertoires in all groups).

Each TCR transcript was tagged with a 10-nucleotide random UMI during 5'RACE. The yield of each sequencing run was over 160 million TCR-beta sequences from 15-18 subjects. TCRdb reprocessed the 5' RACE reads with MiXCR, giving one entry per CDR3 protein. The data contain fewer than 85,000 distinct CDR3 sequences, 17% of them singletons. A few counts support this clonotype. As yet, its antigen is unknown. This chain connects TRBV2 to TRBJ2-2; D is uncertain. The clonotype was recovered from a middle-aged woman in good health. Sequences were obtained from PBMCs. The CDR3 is CASKRGTGELFF. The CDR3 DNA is TGTGCCAGCAAGAGAGGCACCGGGGAGCTGTTTTTT.